The sequence of this TCR beta chain was determined in a study of cytomegalovirus exposure and HLA in healthy donors. Primers: 60 Vbeta forward and 13 Jbeta reverse. The assay was immunoSEQ multiplex PCR, and TCRdb's table has in-frame clones only and misses some. This table has 100,000 to 150,000 clones, nearly 85% appearing once. Germline-derived CDR1 and CDR2 are SGHTA and FQGNSA. Trimming took 5 bases from V and 4 from J, leaving 20 bases between them. This CDR3 has 16 amino acids. The chain carries TRBV7-2 and TRBJ2-5; weak D call: TRBD2 (6 bases). Sequenced input: PBMCs. The sequence derives from a boy between 10 and 17 years old in good health and CMV-seronegative. The CDR3, as DNA: TGTGCCAGCAGCCCGAGTGGAGGGAGAGGGGTAGAGACCCAGTACTTC. It is translated as CASSPSGGRGVETQYF.